This T cell receptor (beta chain) was recorded in a study of blood T cell repertoires in COVID-19. Study-wide context: Samples came from the United States, Italy and Spain, spanning acute and convalescent COVID-19. Nucleic acid was either cDNA or gDNA, and it came from T cells, B-cell-depleted T cells, or PBMCs.

From germline, CDR1 is SGHRS and CDR2 YFSETQ. V was pared by 0 bases and J by 4 bases, with 10 bases between. CDR3 length equals 14 residues. In the source study's methods: Estimation of nucleated cell counts was performed using reference gene primer amplification. The table came from immunoSEQ multiplex PCR; TCRdb's copy has only in-frame clones and leaves some out. The DNA gave D and trimming, while V, J and clone size come from that table. The sample lists about 200,000 clones; roughly nine tenths were seen once. The rearrangement joins TRBV5-1 to TRBJ1-2, with D possibly being TRBD1 (6 bases). The receptor comes from an older woman with acute or convalescent COVID-19. The sequenced material came from peripheral blood. The CDR3 DNA follows: TGCGCCAGCAGCTTGGACAGGGTCGGCTATGGCTACACCTTC. It yields the protein CASSLDRVGYGYTF.